The entry that follows covers one TCR beta chain sequence. Its antigen is not identified. This could be a read error, since a much larger clone is one nucleotide away. CDR3 length equals 16 residues. Germline V gene data show CDR1 as MDHEN and CDR2 as SYDVKM. Germline trimming cut 5 bases from V and 13 bases from J; bases unmatched to any gene: 17. The data were taken from a study of blood T cells in healthy people across ages. Combining a sample-barcoded 5' primer with a J-beta primer mix, a second PCR ran for about 7 to 12 cycles. TCRdb reanalysed the 5' RACE reads using MiXCR and keeps one entry per CDR3 protein. Seen here are 600,000 to 800,000 distinct CDR3 sequences, more than 45% observed once, and the top ten hold roughly 14%. Study-level findings and limits: Greater diversity and more naive CD4+ cells were seen in long-lived donors than in aged donors. Diversity estimated from one million T cells was considered an underestimate.

Sequenced sample: blood. This chain uses TRBV28 with TRBJ2-4; 10 bases are a match to TRBD2. The origin of this receptor is a woman older than 75 in good health. The CDR3 DNA sequence: TGTGCCAGCAGTCTATTCCTAGCGGGAGTTGAGAATGAGCAGTACTTC. Translation gives CASSLFLAGVENEQYF. The full variable domain, in which reference TRBV28 and TRBJ2-4 provide the parts outside the CDR3, is DVKVTQSSRYLVKRTGEKVFLECVQDMDHENMFWYRQDPGLGLRLIYFSYDVKMKEKGDIPEGYSVSREKKERFSLILESASTNQTSMYLCASSLFLAGVENEQYFGAGTRLSVL.